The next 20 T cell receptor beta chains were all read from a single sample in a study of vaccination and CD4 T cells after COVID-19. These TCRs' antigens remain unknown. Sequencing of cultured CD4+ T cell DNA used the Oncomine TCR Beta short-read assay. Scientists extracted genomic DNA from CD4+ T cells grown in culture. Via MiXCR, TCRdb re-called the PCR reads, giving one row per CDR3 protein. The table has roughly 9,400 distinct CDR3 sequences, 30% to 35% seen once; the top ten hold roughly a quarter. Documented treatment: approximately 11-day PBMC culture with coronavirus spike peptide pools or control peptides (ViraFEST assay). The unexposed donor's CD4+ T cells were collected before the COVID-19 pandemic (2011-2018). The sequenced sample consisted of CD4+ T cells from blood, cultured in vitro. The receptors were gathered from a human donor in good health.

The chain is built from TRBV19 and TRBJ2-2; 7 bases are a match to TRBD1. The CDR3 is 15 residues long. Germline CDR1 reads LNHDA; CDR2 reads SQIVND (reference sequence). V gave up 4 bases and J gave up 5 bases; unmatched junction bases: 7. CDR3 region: CASSTNRGGTGELFF. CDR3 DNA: TGTGCCAGTAGTACCAACAGGGGCGGGACCGGGGAGCTGTTTTTT.

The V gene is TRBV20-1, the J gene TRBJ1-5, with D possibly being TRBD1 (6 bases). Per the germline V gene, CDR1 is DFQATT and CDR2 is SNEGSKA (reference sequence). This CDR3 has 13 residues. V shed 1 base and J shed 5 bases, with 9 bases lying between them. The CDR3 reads CSARASGDQPQHF. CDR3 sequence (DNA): TGCAGTGCTAGAGCTTCAGGGGATCAGCCCCAGCATTTT.

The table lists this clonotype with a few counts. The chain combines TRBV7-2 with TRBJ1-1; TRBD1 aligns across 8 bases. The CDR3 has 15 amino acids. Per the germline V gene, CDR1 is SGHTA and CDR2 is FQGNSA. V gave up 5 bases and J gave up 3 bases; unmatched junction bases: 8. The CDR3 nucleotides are TGTGCCAGCAGCCCCAGGGGGCTGTTGGACACTGAAGCTTTCTTT. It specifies CASSPRGLLDTEAFF.

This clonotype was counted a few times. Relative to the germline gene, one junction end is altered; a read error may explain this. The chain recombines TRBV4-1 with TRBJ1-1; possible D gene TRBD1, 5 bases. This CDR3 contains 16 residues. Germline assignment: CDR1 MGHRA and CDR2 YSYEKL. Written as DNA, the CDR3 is TGTGCCAGCAGCCAAGCCCTGGGGGGAATAAACACTGAAGCTTTCTTT. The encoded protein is CASSQALGGINTEAFF.

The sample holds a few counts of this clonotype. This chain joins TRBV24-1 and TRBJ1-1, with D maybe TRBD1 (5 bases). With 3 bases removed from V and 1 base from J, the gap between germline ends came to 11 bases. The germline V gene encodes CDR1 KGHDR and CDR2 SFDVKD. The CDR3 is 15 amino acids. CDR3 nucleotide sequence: TGTGCCACCAGTGATCCGGGACGGGGGAACACTGAAGCTTTCTTT. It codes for CATSDPGRGNTEAFF.

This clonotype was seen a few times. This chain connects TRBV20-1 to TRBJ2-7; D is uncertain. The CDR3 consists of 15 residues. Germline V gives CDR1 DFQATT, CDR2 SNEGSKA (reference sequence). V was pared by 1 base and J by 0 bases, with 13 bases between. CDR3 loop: CSARGAKSYSYEQYF. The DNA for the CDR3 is TGCAGTGCTAGAGGGGCGAAATCTTACTCCTACGAGCAGTACTTC.

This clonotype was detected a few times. The CDR3 spells CASSLESSNYGYTF. The CDR3 DNA reads TGTGCCAGCAGCTTAGAGAGCAGCAACTATGGCTACACCTTC. This rearrangement joins TRBV7-2 to TRBJ1-2; D is ambiguous. Germline values: CDR1 SGHTA, CDR2 FQGNSA. Between the trimmed V and J ends, which lost 1 base and 2 bases, there was a span of 8 bases. This CDR3 comprises 14 residues. The full variable domain, rest sourced from reference TRBV7-2 and TRBJ1-2, is GAGVSQSPSNKVTEKGKDVELRCDPISGHTALYWYRQSLGQGLEFLIYFQGNSAPDKSGLPSDRFSAERTGGSVSTLTIQRTQQEDSAVYLCASSLESSNYGYTFGSGTRLTVV.

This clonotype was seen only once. In nucleotides, the CDR3 is TGTGCCAGCAGCCAAGGGTATCAGCCCCAGCATTTT. This translates into CASSQGYQPQHF. The chain is built from TRBV28 and TRBJ1-5; D is uncertain. Trimming removed 6 bases from V and 5 bases from J, with 8 bases in between. The CDR3 runs 12 residues. CDR1 and CDR2 (germline): MDHEN, SYDVKM.

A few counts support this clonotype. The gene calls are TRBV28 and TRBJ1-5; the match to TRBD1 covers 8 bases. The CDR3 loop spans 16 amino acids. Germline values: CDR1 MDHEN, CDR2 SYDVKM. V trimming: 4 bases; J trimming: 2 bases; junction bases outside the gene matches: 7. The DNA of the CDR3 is TGTGCCAGCAGTTCCAGGGGGCGCTGGCGCAATCAGCCCCAGCATTTT. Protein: CASSSRGRWRNQPQHF.

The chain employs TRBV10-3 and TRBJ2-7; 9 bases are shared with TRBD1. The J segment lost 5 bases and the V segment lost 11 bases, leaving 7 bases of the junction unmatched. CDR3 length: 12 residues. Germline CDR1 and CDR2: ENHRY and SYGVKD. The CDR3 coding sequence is TGTGCCGTAGCCGGGACAGGGAACGAGCAGTACTTC. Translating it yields CAVAGTGNEQYF.

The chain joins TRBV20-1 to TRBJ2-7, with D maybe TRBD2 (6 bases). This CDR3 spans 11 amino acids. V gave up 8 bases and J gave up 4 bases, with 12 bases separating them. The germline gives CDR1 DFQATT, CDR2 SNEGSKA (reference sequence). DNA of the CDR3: TGCAGTAAACTAGCTGGTTACGAGCAGTACTTC. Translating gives CSKLAGYEQYF.

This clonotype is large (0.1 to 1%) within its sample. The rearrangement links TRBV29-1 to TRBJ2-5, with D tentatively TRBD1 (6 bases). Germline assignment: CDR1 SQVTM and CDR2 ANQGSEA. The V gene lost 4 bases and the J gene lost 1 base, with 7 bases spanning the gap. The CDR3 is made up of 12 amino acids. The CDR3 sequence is CSVVRGQETQYF. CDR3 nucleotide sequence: TGCAGCGTTGTCAGGGGCCAAGAGACCCAGTACTTC.

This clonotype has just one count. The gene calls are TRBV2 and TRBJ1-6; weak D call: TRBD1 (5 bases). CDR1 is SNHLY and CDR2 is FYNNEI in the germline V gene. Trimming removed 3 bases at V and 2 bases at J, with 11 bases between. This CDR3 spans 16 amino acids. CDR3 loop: CASSDSGTPYNSPLHF. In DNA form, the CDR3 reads TGTGCCAGCAGTGACTCTGGGACTCCCTATAATTCACCCCTCCACTTT.

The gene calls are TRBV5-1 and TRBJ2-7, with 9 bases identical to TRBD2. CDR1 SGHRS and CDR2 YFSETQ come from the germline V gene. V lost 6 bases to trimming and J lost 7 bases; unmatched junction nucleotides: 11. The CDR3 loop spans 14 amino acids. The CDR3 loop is CASNPREGHSEQYF. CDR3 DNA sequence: TGCGCCAGCAACCCGCGGGAGGGCCACTCTGAGCAGTACTTC.

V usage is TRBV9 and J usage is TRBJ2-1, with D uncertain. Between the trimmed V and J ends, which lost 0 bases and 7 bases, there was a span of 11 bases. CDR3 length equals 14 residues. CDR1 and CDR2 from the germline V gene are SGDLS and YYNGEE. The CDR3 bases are TGTGCCAGCAGCGTAGTCCCAAAGAGTAATGAGCAGTTCTTC. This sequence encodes CASSVVPKSNEQFF.

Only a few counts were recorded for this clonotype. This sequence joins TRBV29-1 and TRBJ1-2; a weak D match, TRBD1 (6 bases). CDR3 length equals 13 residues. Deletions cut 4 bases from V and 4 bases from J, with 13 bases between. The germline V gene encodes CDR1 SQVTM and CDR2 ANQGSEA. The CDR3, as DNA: TGCAGCGTTGGGGGGCAGGGCCGCTATGGCTACACCTTC. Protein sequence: CSVGGQGRYGYTF.

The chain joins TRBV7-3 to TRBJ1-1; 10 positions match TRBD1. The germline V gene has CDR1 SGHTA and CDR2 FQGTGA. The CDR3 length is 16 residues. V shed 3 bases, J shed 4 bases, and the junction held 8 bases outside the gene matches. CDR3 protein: CASSFPGQGRVTEAFF. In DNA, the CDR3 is TGTGCCAGCAGCTTCCCGGGACAGGGGCGCGTCACTGAAGCTTTCTTT.

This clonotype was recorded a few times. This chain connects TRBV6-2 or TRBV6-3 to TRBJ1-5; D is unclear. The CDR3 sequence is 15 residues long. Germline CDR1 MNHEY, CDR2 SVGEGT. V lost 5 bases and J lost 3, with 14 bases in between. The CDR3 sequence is CASSNPEWDNQPQHF. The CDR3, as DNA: TGTGCCAGCAGTAACCCCGAGTGGGACAATCAGCCCCAGCATTTT.

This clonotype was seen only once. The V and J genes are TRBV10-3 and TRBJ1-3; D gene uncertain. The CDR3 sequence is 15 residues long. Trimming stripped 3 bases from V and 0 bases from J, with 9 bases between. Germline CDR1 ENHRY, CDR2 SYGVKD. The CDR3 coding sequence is TGTGCCATCAGTGAAACTGGGGTCTCTGGAAACACCATATATTTT. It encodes CAISETGVSGNTIYF.

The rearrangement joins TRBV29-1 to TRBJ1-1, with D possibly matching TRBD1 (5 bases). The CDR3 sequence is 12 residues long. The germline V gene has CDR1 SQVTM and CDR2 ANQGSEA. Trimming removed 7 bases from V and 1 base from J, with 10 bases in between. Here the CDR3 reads CSAKDRNTEAFF. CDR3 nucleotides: TGCAGCGCAAAAGACAGGAACACTGAAGCTTTCTTT.